The 30 T cell receptor beta chains presented below share a single source sample, sequenced in a study of T cell responses to AZD1222 COVID-19 vaccine. Sequencing was performed with immunoSEQ multiplex PCR; in TCRdb, only in-frame clones are kept and a portion is missing. The sample has approximately 140,000 clones; around 94% are singletons. This material consisted of peripheral blood, taken on day 0 of AZD1222 vaccination. The receptor source for this set is an adult in good health.

This chain joins TRBV5-1 and TRBJ2-3; D is uncertain. Trimming removed 0 bases at V and 0 bases at J, with 11 bases between. Looked up from germline, CDR1 is SGHRS and CDR2 is YFSETQ. The CDR3 spans 16 residues. The DNA for the CDR3 is TGCGCCAGCAGCTTGGGTCGCCTTGGAAGCACAGATACGCAGTATTTT. Its translation is CASSLGRLGSTDTQYF.

The genes are TRBV20-1 and TRBJ1-5, with no clear D. Germline CDR1 and CDR2: DFQATT and SNEGSKA (reference sequence). This CDR3 contains 16 residues. Between the trimmed V and J ends, which lost 3 bases and 0 bases, there was a span of 15 bases. CDR3 amino acids: CSASDMTAGSNQPQHF. The DNA for the CDR3 is TGCAGTGCTAGTGACATGACGGCGGGTAGCAATCAGCCCCAGCATTTT.

J is TRBJ2-5 and V is TRBV19; 13 bases align to TRBD2. Germline V gives CDR1 LNHDA, CDR2 SQIVND (reference sequence). The CDR3 is 15 residues long. Trimming cost V 4 bases and J 3 bases; bases outside gene matches: 2. This CDR3 reads CASSTGLAGEETQYF. DNA of the CDR3: TGTGCCAGTAGTACTGGACTAGCGGGAGAAGAGACCCAGTACTTC.

The rearrangement uses TRBV7-2 and TRBJ1-3; D unresolved. The CDR3 spans 14 residues. The germline CDR1 and CDR2 sequences are SGHTA and FQGNSA. Trimming left V 0 bases short and J 4 bases short, with 7 bases between. This CDR3 is CASSLARRGNTIYF. CDR3 in DNA: TGTGCCAGCAGCTTAGCCAGGAGGGGAAACACCATATATTTT.

The gene calls are TRBV2 and TRBJ1-5; no firm D call. The CDR3 totals 14 residues. CDR1 is SNHLY and CDR2 is FYNNEI in the germline V gene. Trimming took 2 bases from V and 4 from J, leaving 9 bases between them. The CDR3 is CASSETSINQPQHF. CDR3 nucleotide sequence: TGTGCCAGCAGTGAAACCAGCATTAATCAGCCCCAGCATTTT.

Only one count was recorded for this clone. The chain has TRBV6-5 and TRBJ1-3; D remains unclear. CDR1 MNHEY and CDR2 SVGAGI come from the germline V gene. V was shortened by 6 bases and J by 0 bases, with 12 bases between the two germline ends. The CDR3 runs 15 residues. Here the CDR3 DNA reads TGTGCCAGCAGCTCGACTCTTTCCTCTGGAAACACCATATATTTT. Amino acids: CASSSTLSSGNTIYF.

The chain employs TRBV6-4 and TRBJ2-2; no reliable D call. The CDR3 covers 14 residues. V lost 5 bases and J lost 2, with 9 bases in between. The germline V gene encodes CDR1 MRHNA and CDR2 SNTAGT. CDR3: CASSSHSNTGELFF. As DNA, the CDR3 is TGTGCCAGCAGTTCACACAGCAACACCGGGGAGCTGTTTTTT.

In the case of this clone: Sequence at one end of the junction differs from germline and may be a read error. The chain is built from TRBV5-8 and TRBJ2-3; D ambiguous. Germline V gene lookup returns CDR1 SGHTS and CDR2 YDEGEE. The CDR3 runs 13 residues. This CDR3 is CASRLAATDTQYF. DNA of the CDR3: TGTGCCAGCAGGTTGGCGGCCACAGATACGCAGTATTTT.

The rearrangement links TRBV11-2 to TRBJ1-1, with no clear D. The ends were cut back, 1 base at V and 0 bases at J, with 12 bases in the middle. Germline-derived CDR1 and CDR2 are SGHAT and FQNNGV. The CDR3 spans 16 residues. The DNA of the CDR3 is TGTGCCAGCAGCTTAGCGGGAAGCCGATTGAACACTGAAGCTTTCTTT. It codes for CASSLAGSRLNTEAFF.

This rearrangement joins TRBV7-9 to TRBJ1-4; a possible D gene is TRBD1 (6 bases). Germline CDR1 and CDR2: SEHNR and FQNEAQ (reference sequence). The ends were cut back, 3 bases at V and 3 bases at J, with 11 bases in the middle. This CDR3 region has 15 residues. The CDR3 reads CASSFSGVANEKLFF. The DNA of the CDR3 is TGTGCCAGCAGCTTTTCAGGGGTGGCTAATGAAAAACTGTTTTTT.

This sequence joins TRBV6-5 and TRBJ1-3; the match to TRBD1 covers 7 bases. The CDR3 totals 15 residues. Per germline, CDR1 MNHEY and CDR2 SVGAGI. V shed 6 bases and J 4 bases; nucleotides not matched to a gene: 9. The CDR3: CASRATGARGNTIYF. CDR3 bases: TGTGCCAGCAGGGCCACAGGGGCGAGGGGAAACACCATATATTTT.

This sequence joins TRBV14 and TRBJ1-2; perhaps TRBD1 as D (5 bases). Germline V CDR1 and CDR2: SGHDN, FVKESK. This CDR3 contains 15 residues. Trimming stripped 1 base from V and 3 bases from J, with 12 bases between. CDR3 in DNA: TGTGCCAGCAGCCAAGCGGCAGGGCGTGACTATGGCTACACCTTC. Residues: CASSQAAGRDYGYTF.

V and J are TRBV5-1 and TRBJ1-2, with D possibly being TRBD1 (5 bases). The germline gives CDR1 SGHRS, CDR2 YFSETQ. The CDR3 has 16 amino acids. Trimming removed 1 base from V and 1 base from J, with 14 bases in between. This chain's CDR3 is CASSLTTADFNYGYTF. The CDR3 nucleotides are TGCGCCAGCAGCTTGACGACAGCTGATTTTAACTATGGCTACACCTTC.

In DNA, the CDR3 is TGTGCCAGCCGGGACTCATACTACGAGCAGTACGTC. Translating gives CASRDSYYEQYV. V is TRBV6-5 and J is TRBJ2-7; a weak D match, TRBD2 (6 bases). From germline, CDR1 is MNHEY and CDR2 SVGAGI. V lost 8 bases and J 3 bases, leaving 11 bases between the germline ends. The CDR3 sequence is 12 residues long.

The chain has TRBV7-6 and TRBJ2-2; tentative D call: TRBD2 (6 bases). The ends were cut back, 1 base at V and 1 base at J, with 10 bases in the middle. Germline CDR1 SGHVS, CDR2 FNYEAQ. The CDR3 has 16 residues. CDR3 in DNA: TGTGCCAGCAGCTTAGGTTGGGGGGAGAACACCGGGGAGCTGTTTTTT. It specifies CASSLGWGENTGELFF.

CDR3: CASSLGRVPGNTIYF. CDR3 nucleotide sequence: TGTGCCAGCAGCTTAGGAAGGGTACCGGGAAACACCATATATTTT. The chain couples TRBV13 to TRBJ1-3; D is unclear. Per germline, CDR1 PRHDT and CDR2 FYEKMQ (reference sequence). The CDR3 is 15 amino acids. Deletions cut 0 bases from V and 4 bases from J, with 10 bases between. Filled out from reference TRBV13 and TRBJ1-3, the complete variable domain reads AAGVIQSPRHLIKEKRETATLKCYPIPRHDTVYWYQQGPGQDPQFLISFYEKMQSDKGSIPDRFSAQQFSDYHSELNMSSLELGDSALYFCASSLGRVPGNTIYFGEGSWLTVV.

V usage is TRBV7-2 and J usage is TRBJ2-1; D is unclear. The V end lost 3 bases, the J end lost 7 bases, and 10 bases lay between the germline ends. The V gene's germline CDR1 is SGHTA and CDR2 FQGNSA. This CDR3 has 13 amino acids. The CDR3 region has the DNA TGTGCCAGCAGCTTCGCTAGAGAGAATGAGCAGTTCTTC. Translating it yields CASSFARENEQFF. The full variable domain, with the rest looked up from reference TRBV7-2 and TRBJ2-1, is GAGVSQSPSNKVTEKGKDVELRCDPISGHTALYWYRQSLGQGLEFLIYFQGNSAPDKSGLPSDRFSAERTGGSVSTLTIQRTQQEDSAVYLCASSFARENEQFFGPGTRLTVL.

V usage is TRBV11-2 and J usage is TRBJ1-1; D not certain. The V gene's germline CDR1 is SGHAT and CDR2 FQNNGV. CDR3 length: 11 residues. V lost 5 bases and J 7 bases, leaving 8 bases between the germline ends. The CDR3 is CASSEVIEAFF. CDR3 DNA: TGTGCCAGCAGCGAGGTTATTGAAGCTTTCTTT.

This chain connects TRBV5-1 to TRBJ2-5, with 10 bases lining up with TRBD1. Germline assignment: CDR1 SGHRS and CDR2 YFSETQ. The length of the CDR3 is 15 residues. The V segment lost 4 bases and the J segment 4 bases; nucleotides outside the gene matches: 7. CDR3 loop: CASSLGTGDRETQYF. CDR3 DNA sequence: TGCGCCAGCAGCCTAGGGACAGGGGATAGAGAGACCCAGTACTTC.

This clone was seen just once. The chain joins TRBV30 to TRBJ1-5; no clear D gene. The CDR3 has 14 amino acids. The V gene lost 0 bases and the J gene lost 3 bases, with 9 bases spanning the gap. The germline CDR1 and CDR2 sequences are GTSNPN and SVGIG (reference sequence). The CDR3 coding sequence is TGTGCCTGGAGTGTACGTTTAATCAATCAGCCCCAGCATTTT. Translating gives CAWSVRLINQPQHF. Full variable domain (rest looked up from reference TRBV30 and TRBJ1-5): SQTIHQWPATLVQPVGSPLSLECTVEGTSNPNLYWYRQAAGRGLQLLFYSVGIGQISSEVPQNLSASRPQDRQFILSSKKLLLSDSGFYLCAWSVRLINQPQHFGDGTRLSIL.

This clone came up a few times. The V gene is TRBV27, the J gene TRBJ1-5, with 12 bases lining up with TRBD1. V lost 5 bases to trimming and J lost 7 bases; unmatched junction nucleotides: 6. This CDR3 is built from 15 residues. Germline V gene sequence: CDR1 MNHEY, CDR2 SMNVEV (reference sequence). The CDR3 region has the DNA TGTGCCAGCAGTCCGGCCGGGACAGGGGGCCAGCCCCAGCATTTT. It encodes CASSPAGTGGQPQHF.

CDR3 bases: TGTGCCAGCAGCGGCTCCGCGCAGTATTTT. This sequence encodes CASSGSAQYF. The chain is built from TRBV7-9 and TRBJ2-3, with D hard to call. This CDR3 has 10 amino acids. In germline, CDR1 is SEHNR, CDR2 FQNEAQ (reference sequence). Between the trimmed V and J ends, which lost 5 bases and 10 bases, there was a span of 7 bases.

The chain has TRBV27 and TRBJ1-2; D is ambiguous. Per the germline V gene, CDR1 is MNHEY and CDR2 is SMNVEV (reference sequence). V dropped 2 bases and J dropped 4 bases, with 8 bases sitting between them. This CDR3 region has 13 residues. Here the CDR3 reads CASSLGSGYGYTF. The DNA for the CDR3 is TGTGCCAGCAGTTTAGGTTCGGGCTATGGCTACACCTTC.

The gene calls are TRBV20-1 and TRBJ2-2; no clear D. V was cut by 5 bases and J by 6 bases, with 7 bases left in between. CDR3 length: 11 residues. Germline values: CDR1 DFQATT, CDR2 SNEGSKA (reference sequence). CDR3 nucleotide sequence: TGCAGTGCTGGGATGTCCGGGGAGCTGTTTTTT. This encodes CSAGMSGELFF.

In its sample, this clone was seen once. The V and J genes are TRBV29-1 and TRBJ1-2, with D possibly matching TRBD1 (6 bases). The CDR3 is made up of 11 amino acids. Germline V gene lookup returns CDR1 SQVTM and CDR2 ANQGSEA. The V gene lost 2 bases and the J gene lost 8 bases, with 9 bases spanning the gap. DNA of the CDR3: TGCAGCGTTGAAAGGGGGACGGGCTACACCTTC. Its translation is CSVERGTGYTF.

In its sample, this clone was seen once. The J gene is TRBJ1-1, the V gene TRBV7-9; D not resolved. Trimming cost V 6 bases and J 1 base, with 3 bases left between them. This CDR3 contains 11 residues. From germline, CDR1 is SEHNR and CDR2 FQNEAQ (reference sequence). This CDR3 reads CASRQNTEAFF. CDR3 nucleotides: TGTGCCAGCAGGCAGAACACTGAAGCTTTCTTT.

CDR3 coding DNA: TGTGCCAGCACCCCATCGACGGAAAACTATGGCTACACCTTC. Amino acid sequence: CASTPSTENYGYTF. The chain links TRBV6-5 to TRBJ1-2; D ambiguous. There are 14 residues in the CDR3. Germline V gives CDR1 MNHEY, CDR2 SVGAGI. Between the trimmed V and J ends, which lost 7 bases and 2 bases, there was a span of 14 bases.

The chain joins TRBV28 to TRBJ1-2, with D perhaps TRBD1 (6 bases). Trimming pared 6 bases from V and 5 bases from J, leaving 16 bases between. This CDR3 has 14 amino acids. Looked up from germline, CDR1 is MDHEN and CDR2 is SYDVKM. CDR3 DNA: TGTGCCAGCAGCCCAGCAGGGGCCCTATATGGCTACACCTTC. Translated, it gives CASSPAGALYGYTF.

This clone turned up a few times. This rearrangement joins TRBV2 to TRBJ1-2; D not certain. This CDR3 is 12 amino acids long. The germline gives CDR1 SNHLY, CDR2 FYNNEI. The ends were cut back, 7 bases at V and 4 bases at J, with 10 bases in the middle. CDR3 in DNA: TGTGCCAGCAAATGGACTAGCTATGGCTACACCTTC. Amino acid sequence: CASKWTSYGYTF.

This chain connects TRBV5-1 to TRBJ1-1; D unclear. Trimming took off 0 bases at V and 4 bases at J, with 10 bases between the two ends. Germline CDR1 is SGHRS and CDR2 is YFSETQ. The CDR3 covers 14 residues. CDR3 residues: CASSLGPGATEAFF. The CDR3 nucleotides read TGCGCCAGCAGCTTGGGCCCAGGAGCCACTGAAGCTTTCTTT.